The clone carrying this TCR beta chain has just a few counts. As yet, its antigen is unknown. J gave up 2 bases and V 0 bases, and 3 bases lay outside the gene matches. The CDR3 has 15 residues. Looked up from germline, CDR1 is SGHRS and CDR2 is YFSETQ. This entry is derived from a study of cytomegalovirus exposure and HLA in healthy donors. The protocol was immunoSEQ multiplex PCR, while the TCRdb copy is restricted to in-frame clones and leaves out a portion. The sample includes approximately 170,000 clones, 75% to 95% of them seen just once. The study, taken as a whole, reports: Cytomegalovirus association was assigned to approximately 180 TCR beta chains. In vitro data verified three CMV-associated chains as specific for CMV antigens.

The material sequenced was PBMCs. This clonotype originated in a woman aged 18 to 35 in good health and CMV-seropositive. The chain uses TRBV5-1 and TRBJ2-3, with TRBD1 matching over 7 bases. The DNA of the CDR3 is TGCGCCAGCAGCTTGGAAGGGGGCCCCACAGATACGCAGTATTTT. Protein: CASSLEGGPTDTQYF.